The rows below give T cell receptor beta chains drawn from one sample of a study of T-cell reconstitution after alpha-beta-depleted transplantation in children. TCRdb re-analysed the PCR reads in MiXCR, keeping a single row per CDR3 protein. The sample shows about 110,000 distinct CDR3 sequences, almost 6.5% of them seen only once. Sequenced material: PBMCs, mostly from graft donor cells, taken 360 days after TCRalphabeta/CD19-depleted stem cell transplant. The receptors originated from a male patient aged 2-10 years who had a stem cell transplant for acute lymphoblastic leukemia, so the T cells may come from the graft donor. Both conserved end residues are part of each CDR3. The D gene is left open where the match is weak. Not all rows give a size; the values are once, few, many and, for expanded clones, a class.

D	V	J	size	DNA	CDR3
TRBD1	TRBV2	TRBJ2-5	few	TGTGCCAGCAGTTTTATTGAGGGACAGGGAGGGAAGACCCAGTACTTC	CASSFIEGQGGKTQYF
TRBD1	TRBV29-1	TRBJ1-6	many	TGCAGCGTTCCGGACAGGGGGATATCCTATAATTCACCCCTCCACTTT	CSVPDRGISYNSPLHF
.	TRBV6-1	TRBJ1-1	few	TGTGCCAGCAGTGAAATTAGGCTCCCGGGCACTGAAGCTTTCTTT	CASSEIRLPGTEAFF
.	TRBV7-9	TRBJ1-2	.	TGTGCCAGCATCCGAGTGGGGGGGAAAGGAAACTATGGCTACACCTTC	CASIRVGGKGNYGYTF
TRBD1	TRBV28	TRBJ1-5	many	TGTGCCAGCAGATTCCGGGACAGCGCCCGGCAGCCCCAGCATTTT	CASRFRDSARQPQHF
.	TRBV7-9	TRBJ1-2	many	TGTGCCAGCAGTCCTACCGGTTGGGGTTTTTATGGCTACACCTTC	CASSPTGWGFYGYTF
TRBD1	TRBV12-3/TRBV12-4	TRBJ1-2	many	TGTGCCAGCAGTCTCCGGACAGGGATTCAGTATGGCTACACCTTC	CASSLRTGIQYGYTF
.	TRBV4-3	TRBJ1-4	many	TGCGCCAGCAGCCAGTGGGTGGGGGAAAAACTGTTTTTT	CASSQWVGEKLFF
.	TRBV7-9	TRBJ2-3	many	TGTGCCAGCAGCTCCCCAGGGTCTTCTAGCACAGATACGCAGTATTTT	CASSSPGSSSTDTQYF
.	TRBV6-5	TRBJ2-1	medium-sized	TGTGCCAGCAGTTACTCGGAGTACAATGAGCAGTTCTTC	CASSYSEYNEQFF
TRBD2	TRBV24-1	TRBJ2-4	.	TGTGCCACCAGTGTTGTTAGCGGGAGGGTCCAAAACATTCAGTACTTC	CATSVVSGRVQNIQYF
TRBD1	TRBV29-1	TRBJ2-5	many	TGCAGCGTTGTGGGGGACAGCTTCCAAGAGACCCAGTACTTC	CSVVGDSFQETQYF
TRBD1	TRBV18	TRBJ2-7	.	TGTGCCAGCTCAGTTCTGCCGGGACAGGGCCTCCACGAGCAGTACTTC	CASSVLPGQGLHEQYF
.	TRBV28	TRBJ2-7	few	TGTGCCAGCAGTTTATACCCACTTGAGCAGTACTTC	CASSLYPLEQYF
TRBD1	TRBV20-1	TRBJ2-7	many	TGCAGTGCGCAACGGGACAGCTCCTACGAGCAGTACTTC	CSAQRDSSYEQYF
.	TRBV28	TRBJ2-2	many	TGTGCCAGCAGTTTCTACGTGAACACCGGGGAGCTGTTTTTT	CASSFYVNTGELFF
.	TRBV5-1	TRBJ1-1	few	TGCGCCAGCATGGAGACAGGGAACACTGAAGCTTTCTTT	CASMETGNTEAFF
.	TRBV27	TRBJ2-7	.	TGTGCCAGCAGTTACGGGGGCAGGCCCTACGAGCAGTACTTC	CASSYGGRPYEQYF
.	TRBV6-2/TRBV6-3	TRBJ2-1	few	TGTGCCAGCAGTTCAGGACAGGGAGGGGATGAGCAGTTCTTC	CASSSGQGGDEQFF
.	TRBV11-1	TRBJ1-2	.	TGTGCCAGCAGCTTAGGACCCCCCGCCGGGCACTTCTATGGCTACACCTTC	CASSLGPPAGHFYGYTF
TRBD1	TRBV4-1	TRBJ2-1	few	TGCGCCAGCAGCCTCAGAAATGGTCAGGGGGCGTATGAGCAGTTCTTC	CASSLRNGQGAYEQFF
.	TRBV7-9	TRBJ2-7	many	TGTGCCAGCAGCTTAACCGGTCGGTCGCGCGAGCAGTACTTC	CASSLTGRSREQYF
.	TRBV4-3	TRBJ2-3	many	TGCGCCAGCAGCCAAGAGGGGGTAGCCACAGATACGCAGTATTTT	CASSQEGVATDTQYF
.	TRBV29-1	TRBJ1-4	few	TGCAGCGTTGCCGGGATTTACTATGAAAAACTGTTTTTT	CSVAGIYYEKLFF
.	TRBV29-1	TRBJ1-2	.	TGCAGCGTTGAGGCGGCAGGGGAGGACTATGGCTACACCTTC	CSVEAAGEDYGYTF
TRBD2	TRBV7-2	TRBJ2-3	.	TGTGCCAGCAGCTTAGGGGGACTAGCGGGGGATACGCAGTATTTT	CASSLGGLAGDTQYF